This T cell receptor (beta chain) is drawn from a study of human versus mouse CDR3 diversity and MHC coevolution. Across the whole study: Reportedly, immunoSEQ detects one in 200,000 T cells with minimized PCR bias.

Study-wide points: Humans had the largest estimated TCR beta repertoire, 1.5 million to 2 million clonotypes.

Cells were CD45RO-negative CD62L-positive naive CD4 T cells sorted from PBMCs. The V gene lost 2 bases and the J gene lost 3 bases, with 13 bases spanning the gap. In germline, CDR1 is KGHSH, CDR2 LQKENI. The CDR3 extends over 16 amino acids. Some clones are missing from TCRdb's copy, which holds only in-frame ones; the method was immunoSEQ multiplex PCR. This table holds fewer than 100,000 clones, around 93% found once. On this clone itself: Its antigen remains unidentified.

The chain links TRBV18 to TRBJ2-2; TRBD1 might be the D (5 bases). This receptor was taken from a person aged 30 to 70 in good health. Specimen: naive CD4+ T cells from blood. As for subset: CD45RO-negative CD62L-positive naive CD4 T cells. The CDR3, as DNA: TGTGCCAGCTCACCAGGGGTGGGGCAACACACCGGGGAGCTGTTTTTT. As protein: CASSPGVGQHTGELFF.